These T cell receptor beta chains were read from a single sample in a study of cytomegalovirus exposure and HLA in healthy donors. The assay was immunoSEQ multiplex PCR, and TCRdb's table has in-frame clones only and misses some. The data show around 160,000 clones, with 75% to 90% seen just once and roughly 8.8% held by the top ten. Sequencing input: PBMCs. The receptors were sampled from a young man in good health and CMV-seropositive. Both conserved end residues are part of each CDR3. The D gene is left open where the match is weak. Expanded clones get a size class; other rows say once, few or many, or leave the size out.

v_call	j_call	d_call	clone_size	cdr3_nt	cdr3_aa
TRBV4-1	TRBJ1-1	-	-	TGCGCCAGCAGTTTACGACTACGCGCGAGCACTGAAGCTTTCTTT	CASSLRLRASTEAFF
TRBV5-8	TRBJ2-1	-	-	TGTGCCAGCAGCAAGGGTGGACCGGGGGATGAGCAGTTCTTC	CASSKGGPGDEQFF
TRBV2	TRBJ2-4	-	-	TGTGCCAGCACACAGGGCTCATTGTTAGCCAAAAACATTCAGTACTTC	CASTQGSLLAKNIQYF
TRBV6-5	TRBJ2-6	-	-	TGTGCCAGCAGTTCCGGTCAGGGGCCTGGGGCCAACGTCCTGACTTTC	CASSSGQGPGANVLTF
TRBV5-5	TRBJ2-7	-	-	TGTGCCAGCGTTACAGGTGGCCCCTGGAGCTCCTACGAGCAGTACTTC	CASVTGGPWSSYEQYF
TRBV6-1	TRBJ2-1	TRBD2	-	TGTGCCAGCAGCTACCTACCGACTAGCGGGGGTGAGCAGTTCTTC	CASSYLPTSGGEQFF
TRBV7-6	TRBJ2-7	TRBD2	-	TGTGCCAGCAGCTTGCGGGGGGGAGACGAGCAGTACTTC	CASSLRGGDEQYF
TRBV27	TRBJ2-7	TRBD1	-	TGTGCCAGCCGGCTGGGGACAGGGGTCGACGAGCAGTACTTC	CASRLGTGVDEQYF
TRBV9	TRBJ2-5	TRBD2	-	TGTGCCAGCAGCGTAACAGCGGGGTCGGCGGAGACCCAGTACTTC	CASSVTAGSAETQYF
TRBV5-1	TRBJ2-5	TRBD1	-	TGCGCCAGCAGCTTGGATGGCAGGGGGCAAGAGACCCAGTACTTC	CASSLDGRGQETQYF
TRBV11-3	TRBJ2-1	TRBD2	-	TGTGCCAGCAGCTTGGGGAGGTTAGCGGGGGGCCACAATGAGCAGTTCTTC	CASSLGRLAGGHNEQFF
TRBV9	TRBJ1-1	-	-	TGTGCCAGCAGCGTAGGCTGGGGGGAAACTGAAGCTTTCTTT	CASSVGWGETEAFF
TRBV5-6	TRBJ1-1	TRBD1	-	TGTGCCAGCAGCCCGGGACAGGGGGACGTAGCTTTCTTT	CASSPGQGDVAFF
TRBV19	TRBJ2-2	-	-	TGTGCCAGCCTCAGGGGATCCACCGGGGAGCTGTTTTTT	CASLRGSTGELFF
TRBV7-6	TRBJ2-3	-	-	TGTGCCAGCAGCTTAGGTGGGGCCCTCACAGATACGCAGTATTTT	CASSLGGALTDTQYF
TRBV7-9	TRBJ1-2	-	few	TGTGCCAGCAGCTTAGCGCAGGGCTGGGACTACACCTTC	CASSLAQGWDYTF
TRBV7-9	TRBJ2-2	TRBD2	-	TGTGCCAGCAGCCTTGGGGGGGGATCGAACACCGGGGAGCTGTTTTTT	CASSLGGGSNTGELFF
TRBV7-2	TRBJ2-3	TRBD2	-	TGTGCCAGCAGCTCACCGAGACTAGCTAGCACAGATACGCAGTATTTT	CASSSPRLASTDTQYF
TRBV5-1	TRBJ1-3	-	-	TGCGCCAGTAAAGAGGGCCCGGCCGGAAACACCATATATTTT	CASKEGPAGNTIYF
TRBV18	TRBJ2-3	-	-	TGTGCCAGCTCACTCGATCTAGCGGATACGCAGTATTTT	CASSLDLADTQYF
TRBV5-1	TRBJ2-3	TRBD2	-	TGCGCCAGCAGCTCGGCGGGAGAGGGCACAGATACGCAGTATTTT	CASSSAGEGTDTQYF
TRBV25-1	TRBJ1-2	-	-	TGTGCCAGCAGTGTAGACACAGGTGGCTACACCTTC	CASSVDTGGYTF
TRBV7-9	TRBJ2-6	-	-	TGTGCCAGCAGCCGTCTTAGATCTGGGGCCAACGTCCTGACTTTC	CASSRLRSGANVLTF
TRBV7-2	TRBJ1-6	-	-	TGTGCCAGCAGACCCCCCCAGGGCTGGACTAAGAGGTCACCCCTCCACTTT	CASRPPQGWTKRSPLHF
TRBV7-9	TRBJ2-3	TRBD2	-	TGTGCCAGCAGCTTGTCTAGCGGGGGGGCGGATACGCAGTATTTT	CASSLSSGGADTQYF
TRBV27	TRBJ1-1	-	-	TGTGCCAGCAGTTTCGGAGTCATGAACACTGAAGCTTTCTTT	CASSFGVMNTEAFF
TRBV9	TRBJ2-5	-	-	TGTGCCAGCAGCGCGTACCCGGGGTACCAAGAGACCCAGTACTTC	CASSAYPGYQETQYF
TRBV5-4	TRBJ2-7	TRBD1	-	TGTGCCAGCAGCCGGGACAGAACTCACTACGAGCAGTACTTC	CASSRDRTHYEQYF
TRBV9	TRBJ2-3	TRBD2	once	TGTGCCAGCAGCGTAATGACAGGGACTAGCGGGGGCCTCTACACAGATACGCAGTATTTT	CASSVMTGTSGGLYTDTQYF
TRBV27	TRBJ1-1	-	-	TGTGCCAGCAGTTTACCAGACAGTTCCCAAGCTTTCTTT	CASSLPDSSQAFF
TRBV19	TRBJ2-7	-	-	TGTGCCAGTAGTGGTTTTGGAGGGGCCTACGAGCAGTACTTC	CASSGFGGAYEQYF
TRBV19	TRBJ2-5	TRBD2	-	TGTGCCAGTAGTATTGCGGGAGTGGGTCGAGAGACCCAGTACTTC	CASSIAGVGRETQYF
TRBV5-4	TRBJ2-3	TRBD1	-	TGTGCCAGCAGTAATGACCGGGACAGGGCAGATACGCAGTATTTT	CASSNDRDRADTQYF
TRBV6-5	TRBJ1-2	-	-	TGTGCCAGCAGTAGCCAGGGACTTTATGGCTACACCTTC	CASSSQGLYGYTF
TRBV27	TRBJ1-4	-	-	TGTGCCAGCAGTTTGGCGGGGGCAACTAATGAAAAACTGTTTTTT	CASSLAGATNEKLFF
TRBV2	TRBJ1-2	TRBD1	-	TGTGCCAGCAGTGGTCTTGACAGGGCTCGCTATGGCTACACCTTC	CASSGLDRARYGYTF
TRBV6-1	TRBJ2-1	TRBD2	-	TGTGCCAGCAGTGAAACTAGCGATTCCTACAATGAGCAGTTCTTC	CASSETSDSYNEQFF
TRBV10-3	TRBJ2-1	TRBD1	-	TGTGCCATCAGTGAGGTTTCGGGACAGGTTAACAATGAGCAGTTCTTC	CAISEVSGQVNNEQFF
TRBV7-8	TRBJ2-7	-	-	TGTGCCAGCAGCTTAGTGGAGTCCTCCTACGAGCAGTACTTC	CASSLVESSYEQYF
TRBV28	TRBJ1-5	-	-	TGTGCCAGCAGTTTGGGGGGACCCAATCAGCCCCAGCATTTT	CASSLGGPNQPQHF
TRBV5-6	TRBJ1-6	-	-	TGTGCCAGCAGCTTTGACAGGCGGGATTCACCCCTCCACTTT	CASSFDRRDSPLHF
TRBV7-9	TRBJ2-3	TRBD1	once	TGTTCCAGCAGCTTGGGACAGTACACAGATACGCAGTATTTT	CSSSLGQYTDTQYF
TRBV28	TRBJ2-7	TRBD2	-	TGTGCCAGCAGCCCAGCCGGGGGGATCTACGAGCAGTACTTC	CASSPAGGIYEQYF
TRBV5-1	TRBJ2-2	-	-	TGCGCCAGCAGCTTGACAGTAGCCGGGGAGCTGTTTTTT	CASSLTVAGELFF
TRBV7-3	TRBJ1-2	-	-	TGTGCCAGCAGCTTGGCGAGGAACTATGGCTACACCTTC	CASSLARNYGYTF
TRBV2	TRBJ1-1	-	-	TGTGCCAGCATTAGGGGATTGGTGGAAGCTTTCTTT	CASIRGLVEAFF
TRBV4-3	TRBJ1-1	TRBD1	few	TGCGCCAGCAGCCAAGGGGACAGGCACGAAGCTTTCTTT	CASSQGDRHEAFF
TRBV9	TRBJ1-3	-	-	TGTGCCAGCAGCGTAGACGGGAGCTCTGGAAACACCATATATTTT	CASSVDGSSGNTIYF
TRBV27	TRBJ2-5	TRBD2	-	TGTGCCAGCAGCGTTTTAGCGGGGAGTCAAGAGACCCAGTACTTC	CASSVLAGSQETQYF